Shown below are 32 T cell receptor beta chains from a single sample sequenced in a study of early T cells in non-severe SARS-CoV-2 infection. TCRdb used MiXCR to reprocess the 5' RACE reads, holding one entry per CDR3 protein. The repertoire holds approximately 90,000 distinct CDR3 sequences, roughly 17% seen once, with roughly 4.7% in the top ten. Source: whole blood, taken at baseline. These receptors were obtained from an adult who was a healthcare worker with PCR-confirmed SARS-CoV-2 infection or an uninfected control (not recorded which).

This clonotype was observed a handful of times. The chain employs TRBV5-1 and TRBJ2-5; D remains ambiguous. Germline V gene lookup returns CDR1 SGHRS and CDR2 YFSETQ. The CDR3 totals 13 residues. Deletions cut 4 bases from V and 2 bases from J, with 9 bases between. The CDR3 here is CASSLRLQETQYF. The CDR3 DNA sequence: TGCGCCAGCAGCCTACGCCTACAAGAGACCCAGTACTTC.

This clonotype was observed a handful of times. The V and J genes are TRBV7-8 and TRBJ2-5, with 10 bases identical to TRBD1. Germline trimming cut 2 bases from V and 5 bases from J; bases unmatched to any gene: 2. The CDR3 spans 14 residues. CDR1 SGHVS and CDR2 FQNEAQ come from the germline V gene. The CDR3 region has the DNA TGTGCCAGCAGCTTACGGGGACAGGGGGAGACCCAGTACTTC. Translating it yields CASSLRGQGETQYF.

This clonotype has a count of ten or more. The chain has TRBV19 and TRBJ2-7, with D possibly TRBD2 on 6 matching bases. Germline values: CDR1 LNHDA, CDR2 SQIVND (reference sequence). The CDR3 totals 13 residues. The V and J ends lost 1 base and 2 bases respectively, with 6 bases between them. This chain's CDR3 is CASSIGLAYEQYF. The CDR3 nucleotides are TGTGCCAGTAGTATAGGACTAGCCTACGAGCAGTACTTC.

This clonotype showed up just a few times. This chain connects TRBV12-3 or TRBV12-4 to TRBJ2-7, with 7 bases matching TRBD1. Trimming at V came to 6 bases and at J to 3 bases, leaving 5 bases not matched to a gene. The CDR3 is 13 amino acids. The CDR3 region is CASSQTGNYEQYF. The CDR3 DNA reads TGTGCCAGCAGCCAGACAGGGAACTACGAGCAGTACTTC.

The V call is TRBV3-1, the J call TRBJ2-1, with 7 bases identical to TRBD2. V lost 2 bases, J lost 9 bases, and 7 bases stayed unmatched. Germline V gene data show CDR1 as LGHDT and CDR2 as YNNKEL (reference sequence). There are 14 residues in the CDR3. The CDR3 DNA reads TGTGCCAGCAGCCAAAGCGGGATACTTTCTGAGCAGTTCTTC. The encoded protein is CASSQSGILSEQFF.

This clonotype was recorded a few times. The chain recombines TRBV28 with TRBJ1-1; possibly TRBD1 for D (6 bases). V was pared by 6 bases and J by 4 bases, with 12 bases between. This CDR3 comprises 13 residues. Germline-derived CDR1 and CDR2 are MDHEN and SYDVKM. The CDR3 here is CASSPGHRTEAFF. DNA of the CDR3: TGTGCCAGCAGCCCGGGACACCGCACTGAAGCTTTCTTT.

The chain links TRBV20-1 to TRBJ2-5, with 7 bases that match TRBD1. V was clipped by 4 bases and J by 5 bases; unmatched bases: 13. Germline CDR1 and CDR2: DFQATT and SNEGSKA (reference sequence). The CDR3 runs 15 residues. For the CDR3, the DNA is TGCAGTGCTAACATTCAAGACAGGGTGTATGAGACCCAGTACTTC. This codes for CSANIQDRVYETQYF.

In this sample, this clonotype turned up many times. The chain recombines TRBV19 with TRBJ1-2; D ambiguous. This CDR3 contains 13 residues. CDR1 LNHDA and CDR2 SQIVND come from the germline V gene (reference sequence). Trimming removed 6 bases from V and 11 bases from J, with 19 bases in between. This CDR3 is CASRVPTILAYTF. In DNA form, the CDR3 reads TGTGCCAGTAGAGTCCCCACGATTTTGGCGTACACCTTC.

The sample holds a few counts of this clonotype. The rearrangement uses TRBV6-5 and TRBJ1-1; D is possibly TRBD1 (6 bases). The germline V and J ends were trimmed by 5 bases and 1 base, with 14 bases remaining between them. The CDR3 consists of 15 residues. Germline CDR1 reads MNHEY; CDR2 reads SVGAGI. The CDR3 DNA reads as TGTGCCAGCAGTACCCGGAGGGGGGCGAACACTGAAGCTTTCTTT. This translates into CASSTRRGANTEAFF.

The chain uses TRBV12-3 or TRBV12-4 and TRBJ2-7, with 7 bases aligning to TRBD2. The junction had 3 bases not matched to a gene; V was cut back by 1 base and J by 6 bases. CDR3 length: 13 residues. CDR3 nucleotides: TGTGCCAGCAGTTTAGGGGGGGAGGGCGAGCAGTACTTC. This encodes CASSLGGEGEQYF.

The chain employs TRBV6-5 and TRBJ2-2; 8 positions match TRBD2. The V and J ends lost 5 bases and 7 bases, in that order; junction bases with no gene match: 9. The CDR3 is made up of 15 amino acids. Germline V gene lookup returns CDR1 MNHEY and CDR2 SVGAGI. CDR3 nucleotide sequence: TGTGCCAGCAGTCGAGGACTAGCAATTAACGGGGAGCTGTTTTTT. Protein product: CASSRGLAINGELFF.

J is TRBJ1-3 and V is TRBV10-1, with D tentatively TRBD1 (5 bases). Germline-derived CDR1 and CDR2 are WNHNN and SYGVQD (reference sequence). Trimming took off 8 bases at V and 1 base at J, with 15 bases between the two ends. CDR3 length: 15 amino acids. CDR3 coding DNA: TGCGCCAGCCCTCCTTTTCAGGGTTCTGGAAACACCATATATTTT. Protein sequence: CASPPFQGSGNTIYF.

This clonotype has only a few counts. J is TRBJ1-2 and V is TRBV30; D gene ambiguous. The CDR3 spans 14 residues. Germline V gene lookup returns CDR1 GTSNPN and CDR2 SVGIG (reference sequence). V lost 1 base to trimming and J lost 0 bases, with 9 bases between them. The CDR3 region has the DNA TGTGCCTGGAGTGGCCCCCTGGCTAACTATGGCTACACCTTC. Amino acid sequence: CAWSGPLANYGYTF. The full variable domain, rest sourced from reference TRBV30 and TRBJ1-2, is SQTIHQWPATLVQPVGSPLSLECTVEGTSNPNLYWYRQAAGRGLQLLFYSVGIGQISSEVPQNLSASRPQDRQFILSSKKLLLSDSGFYLCAWSGPLANYGYTFGSGTRLTVV.

This clonotype was counted at least ten times. The chain recombines TRBV11-3 with TRBJ1-1; the D is unclear. V was shortened by 6 bases and J by 6 bases, with 14 bases between the two germline ends. The CDR3 is 13 residues long. The germline V gene has CDR1 SGHNT and CDR2 YENEEA. The CDR3 bases are TGTGCCAGCAGATCAAGCTCCCAGGCTGAAGCTTTCTTT. Its protein is CASRSSSQAEAFF.

The CDR3 region has the DNA TGTGCCAGTCGTGGAACAGGGGCCACTGAAGCTTTCTTT. Protein product: CASRGTGATEAFF. This chain joins TRBV3-1 and TRBJ1-1, with 7 bases matching TRBD1. The CDR3 contains 13 residues. V gave up 9 bases and J gave up 4 bases; unmatched junction bases: 8. Looked up from germline, CDR1 is LGHDT and CDR2 is YNNKEL (reference sequence).

This clonotype was counted a few times. The rearrangement links TRBV5-5 to TRBJ1-1; D gene uncertain. The CDR3 consists of 11 residues. Trimming left V 4 bases short and J 3 bases short, with 4 bases between. Germline assignment: CDR1 SGHKS and CDR2 YYEKEE (reference sequence). CDR3 sequence: CASSPHTEAFF. CDR3 bases: TGTGCCAGCAGCCCGCACACTGAAGCTTTCTTT.

Ten or more counts support this clonotype. The rearrangement links TRBV12-3 or TRBV12-4 to TRBJ2-7; tentatively, D is TRBD1 (5 bases). The V and J ends lost 6 bases and 5 bases respectively, with 14 bases between them. CDR3 length: 13 amino acids. The chain's CDR3 is CASRSQGPHEQYF. Written as DNA, the CDR3 is TGTGCCAGCAGATCCCAGGGTCCACACGAGCAGTACTTC.

This chain joins TRBV13 and TRBJ1-5, with 10 bases matching TRBD1. V trimming: 4 bases; J trimming: 6 bases; junction bases outside the gene matches: 6. The CDR3 consists of 15 residues. Germline V gives CDR1 PRHDT, CDR2 FYEKMQ (reference sequence). In DNA, the CDR3 is TGTGCCAGCAGCTCCGGGACAGGGGAGTCTCAGCCCCAGCATTTT. Its translation is CASSSGTGESQPQHF.

V gene TRBV11-2 combines with J gene TRBJ2-2; D is perhaps TRBD2 (6 bases). Trimming removed 2 bases at V and 5 bases at J, with 15 bases between. The CDR3 consists of 16 residues. Germline CDR1 and CDR2: SGHAT and FQNNGV. The CDR3 DNA follows: TGTGCCAGCAGCTTACTGCCCGGGAGTAGGACCGGGGAGCTGTTTTTT. It codes for CASSLLPGSRTGELFF. Full variable domain (remainder filled in from reference TRBV11-2 and TRBJ2-2): EAGVAQSPRYKIIEKRQSVAFWCNPISGHATLYWYQQILGQGPKLLIQFQNNGVVDDSQLPKDRFSAERLKGVDSTLKIQPAKLEDSAVYLCASSLLPGSRTGELFFGEGSRLTVL.

This clonotype was detected ten times or more. V is TRBV12-3 or TRBV12-4 and J is TRBJ1-3; D possibly corresponds to TRBD1 (6 bases). CDR3 length: 14 amino acids. V lost 6 bases, J lost 3 bases, and 12 bases lay in between. The CDR3 DNA follows: TGTGCCAGCAGGTCCACAGGGTATGGAAACACCATATATTTT. Translating it yields CASRSTGYGNTIYF.

The chain recombines TRBV20-1 with TRBJ1-5, with no clear D. The CDR3 covers 12 residues. Germline V gene data show CDR1 as DFQATT and CDR2 as SNEGSKA (reference sequence). V lost 6 bases and J 5 bases, leaving 11 bases between the germline ends. The CDR3 reads CSAKKVDQPQHF. The CDR3 region has the DNA TGCAGTGCAAAGAAGGTTGATCAGCCCCAGCATTTT.

This chain uses TRBV6-1 with TRBJ1-4; D unclear. In germline, CDR1 is MNHNS, CDR2 SASEGT. This CDR3 has 12 amino acids. V lost 1 base, J lost 7 bases, and 4 bases lay in between. The CDR3 DNA is TGTGCCAGCAGTGAAGGGGGTGAAAAACTGTTTTTT. This gives the protein CASSEGGEKLFF.

The V call is TRBV11-2, the J call TRBJ1-1; D is ambiguous. The CDR3 consists of 14 residues. The V gene lost 3 bases and the J gene lost 1 base, with 9 bases spanning the gap. Germline lookup yields CDR1 SGHAT and CDR2 FQNNGV. This CDR3 is CASSLSYRNTEAFF. CDR3 coding DNA: TGTGCCAGCAGCTTGAGTTACCGGAACACTGAAGCTTTCTTT.

J is TRBJ1-5 and V is TRBV9, with 12 bases fitting TRBD1. Trimming cost V 3 bases and J 7 bases; bases outside gene matches: 2. This CDR3 is built from 14 residues. Germline V gives CDR1 SGDLS, CDR2 YYNGEE. CDR3 amino acids: CASSAGTGGQPQHF. Written as DNA, the CDR3 is TGTGCCAGCAGCGCAGGGACAGGGGGCCAGCCCCAGCATTTT.

The J gene is TRBJ1-5, the V gene TRBV24-1; D is possibly TRBD1 (6 bases). Deletions cut 4 bases from V and 5 bases from J, with 11 bases between. The CDR3 loop spans 14 amino acids. Germline loops: CDR1 KGHDR, CDR2 SFDVKD. The CDR3 DNA is TGTGCCACCAGTGACCGGGACATTTATCAGCCCCAGCATTTT. Translated, it gives CATSDRDIYQPQHF.

This clonotype was observed a few times. The chain is built from TRBV7-6 and TRBJ2-1; a possible D gene is TRBD1 (5 bases). The germline V and J ends were trimmed by 2 bases and 9 bases, with 17 bases remaining between them. The germline gives CDR1 SGHVS, CDR2 FNYEAQ. CDR3 length: 15 residues. DNA for the CDR3: TGTGCCAGCAGCTTACTCCCCGCAGGGATCGGTGAGCAGTTCTTC. As protein: CASSLLPAGIGEQFF. Full variable domain (outside the CDR3, taken from reference TRBV7-6 and TRBJ2-1): GAGVSQSPRYKVTKRGQDVALRCDPISGHVSLYWYRQALGQGPEFLTYFNYEAQQDKSGLPNDRFSAERPEGSISTLTIQRTEQRDSAMYRCASSLLPAGIGEQFFGPGTRLTVL.

The chain carries TRBV7-9 and TRBJ2-7; 7 positions match TRBD1. CDR3 size: 15 residues. With V trimmed by 5 bases and J by 0 bases, 7 bases remained unmatched. In germline, CDR1 is SEHNR, CDR2 FQNEAQ (reference sequence). CDR3 protein: CASSATGVHSYEQYF. CDR3 coding DNA: TGTGCCAGCAGCGCAACAGGGGTTCACTCCTACGAGCAGTACTTC.

This sequence joins TRBV3-1 and TRBJ2-2; D is perhaps TRBD2 (6 bases). Germline CDR1 LGHDT, CDR2 YNNKEL (reference sequence). Trimming cost V 1 base and J 7 bases, with 10 bases left between them. This CDR3 contains 14 residues. CDR3 amino acids: CASSQGRAFGELFF. The CDR3, as DNA: TGTGCCAGCAGCCAAGGGAGGGCCTTCGGGGAGCTGTTTTTT.

Many counts were recorded for this clonotype. A junction end diverges from the germline sequence, so it may reflect a read error. The V and J genes are TRBV29-1 and TRBJ1-1, with a weak D call TRBD1 (5 bases). The CDR3 extends over 15 amino acids. The V gene's germline CDR1 is SQVTM and CDR2 ANQGSEA. This CDR3 is CSVETTSRVNTEAFF. The DNA of the CDR3 is TGCAGCGTTGAAACAACGAGCAGGGTGAATACTGAAGCTTTCTTT.

Points on this clonotype: This CDR3 is missing its conserved last phenylalanine or tryptophan, likely due to a read error. The chain couples TRBV3-1 to TRBJ2-5; D gene unclear. CDR3 length: 12 residues. The V end lost 3 bases, the J end lost 2 bases, and 4 bases lay between the germline ends. In germline, CDR1 is LGHDT, CDR2 YNNKEL (reference sequence). Here the CDR3 DNA reads TGTGCCAGCAGCCAGCGGCAAGAGACCCAGTACTGC. Its protein is CASSQRQETQYC.

This clonotype was seen repeatedly, ten times or more. The chain employs TRBV25-1 and TRBJ2-3; D is uncertain. Trimming removed 3 bases from V and 6 bases from J, with 7 bases in between. The CDR3 loop spans 12 amino acids. Germline CDR1 MGHDK, CDR2 SYGVNS. The CDR3 DNA reads TGTGCCAGCAGTGAGCCCAGGGATACGCAGTATTTT. This sequence encodes CASSEPRDTQYF.

The gene calls are TRBV12-3 or TRBV12-4 and TRBJ1-1; maybe TRBD1 (6 bases). Trimming pared 6 bases from V and 1 base from J, leaving 9 bases between. The CDR3 has 13 residues. CDR3 amino acids: CASREQGNTEAFF. The CDR3 DNA sequence: TGTGCCAGCAGGGAACAGGGGAACACTGAAGCTTTCTTT.